The rows below give T cell receptor beta chains drawn from one sample of a study of T cell repertoires in cytomegalovirus infection. Each CDR3 protein is one row after TCRdb ran MiXCR on the reads. The profile shows 700,000 to 900,000 distinct CDR3 sequences, almost 30% of them singletons. No antigen has been assigned to these receptors. The sequencing used cultured CD8+ T cells from PBMCs, collected from culture after CMV antigen stimulation. The receptor source for this set is a human donor in good health (CMV status not recorded). Some clones in this sample may be carry-over from other donors' samples. Both conserved end residues are part of each CDR3. D genes are given only for firm matches. The size entry is marked missing in some rows and otherwise reads once, few, many or a size class.

V: TRBV27; length: 12; D: .; size: .; J: TRBJ1-2; CDR3: CATGPGRHGYTF; DNA: TGTGCCACCGGCCCGGGCCGTCATGGCTACACCTTC
V: TRBV4-1; length: 12; D: .; size: once; J: TRBJ2-1; CDR3: CASSLIKTEQFF; DNA: TGCGCCAGCAGCCTGATAAAGACGGAGCAGTTCTTC
V: TRBV6-6; length: 15; D: TRBD1; size: .; J: TRBJ2-2; CDR3: CASSYPDRVTGELFF; DNA: TGTGCCAGCAGTTACCCCGACAGGGTCACCGGGGAGCTGTTTTTT
V: TRBV27; length: 16; D: .; size: .; J: TRBJ2-1; CDR3: CASSFGWGESYNEQFF; DNA: TGTGCCAGCAGTTTTGGTTGGGGGGAGTCCTACAATGAGCAGTTCTTC
V: TRBV7-2; length: 16; D: .; size: many; J: TRBJ2-2; CDR3: CASSLLGDTYTGELFF; DNA: TGTGCCAGCAGCCTTTTGGGGGACACCTACACCGGGGAGCTGTTTTTT
V: TRBV6-5; length: 16; D: TRBD1; size: few; J: TRBJ2-1; CDR3: CASSYGGTGMDNEQFF; DNA: TGTGCCAGCAGTTACGGAGGGACAGGGATGGACAATGAGCAGTTCTTC
V: TRBV9; length: 15; D: .; size: .; J: TRBJ1-5; CDR3: CASSVGAASNQPQHF; DNA: TGTGCCAGCAGCGTAGGGGCAGCTAGCAATCAGCCCCAGCATTTT
V: TRBV6-5; length: 14; D: .; size: once; J: TRBJ1-1; CDR3: CASKIAGGNTEVFF; DNA: TGTGCCAGCAAAATCGCCGGAGGGAACACTGAAGTTTTCTTT
V: TRBV6-2/TRBV6-3; length: 12; D: .; size: .; J: TRBJ2-5; CDR3: CASRSGSETQYF; DNA: TGTGCCAGCAGATCCGGGTCGGAGACCCAGTACTTC
V: TRBV28; length: 15; D: .; size: .; J: TRBJ1-1; CDR3: CASSLYRERNTEAFF; DNA: TGTGCCAGCAGTTTATATAGGGAGAGGAACACTGAAGCTTTCTTT
V: TRBV12-3/TRBV12-4; length: 15; D: .; size: few; J: TRBJ2-2; CDR3: CASSSKDRNTGELFF; DNA: TGTGCCAGCAGTTCCAAGGACAGGAACACCGGGGAGCTGTTTTTT
V: TRBV12-3/TRBV12-4; length: 14; D: .; size: few; J: TRBJ1-1; CDR3: CASSWGGRNTEAFF; DNA: TGTGCCAGCAGTTGGGGCGGGCGTAACACTGAAGCTTTCTTT
V: TRBV19; length: 15; D: .; size: .; J: TRBJ1-5; CDR3: CASSSSAAGRQPQHF; DNA: TGTGCCAGTAGTTCTTCGGCCGCAGGAAGACAGCCCCAGCATTTT
V: TRBV19; length: 17; D: TRBD2; size: .; J: TRBJ2-5; CDR3: CASSIGVTSGGQETQYF; DNA: TGTGCCAGTAGTATAGGCGTGACTAGCGGGGGCCAAGAGACCCAGTACTTC
V: TRBV20-1; length: 13; D: .; size: few; J: TRBJ1-1; CDR3: CSARATVNTEAFF; DNA: TGCAGTGCTAGGGCCACAGTGAACACTGAAGCTTTCTTT
V: TRBV14; length: 14; D: TRBD1; size: many; J: TRBJ1-1; CDR3: CASSPGRGGPEAFF; DNA: TGTGCCAGCAGCCCCGGCAGGGGGGGACCTGAAGCTTTCTTT
V: TRBV7-6; length: 14; D: .; size: few; J: TRBJ1-2; CDR3: CASSLVAVPEGYTF; DNA: TGTGCCAGCAGCTTAGTGGCAGTCCCGGAAGGCTACACCTTC
V: TRBV27; length: 15; D: .; size: .; J: TRBJ1-5; CDR3: CASSSDGDSNQPQHF; DNA: TGTGCCAGCAGTTCGGACGGTGATAGCAATCAGCCCCAGCATTTT
V: TRBV20-1; length: 16; D: .; size: .; J: TRBJ2-7; CDR3: CSARGLTGPDSYEQYF; DNA: TGCAGTGCTAGAGGCCTCACAGGGCCGGATTCCTACGAGCAGTACTTC
V: TRBV12-3/TRBV12-4; length: 15; D: .; size: .; J: TRBJ1-5; CDR3: CASSLSWTLNQPQHF; DNA: TGTGCCAGCAGTTTAAGTTGGACCCTTAATCAGCCCCAGCATTTT
V: TRBV7-9; length: 15; D: .; size: .; J: TRBJ1-1; CDR3: CASSLLIRGVGEAFF; DNA: TGTGCCAGCAGCTTGCTGATACGGGGGGTCGGTGAAGCTTTCTTT
V: TRBV12-3/TRBV12-4; length: 17; D: .; size: few; J: TRBJ1-2; CDR3: CASSLADSRLPDYGYTF; DNA: TGTGCCAGCAGTTTAGCGGACAGCCGCCTACCCGACTATGGCTACACCTTC
V: TRBV11-1; length: 16; D: .; size: few; J: TRBJ2-2; CDR3: CASSLGQTKNTGELFF; DNA: TGTGCCAGCAGCCTAGGTCAAACGAAGAACACCGGGGAGCTGTTTTTT